The TCR beta chain under discussion was sequenced for a study of graft-versus-host responses after intestinal transplantation. Germline CDR1 MNHEY, CDR2 SVGAGI. Deletions cut 4 bases from V and 5 bases from J, with 11 bases between. The CDR3 has 14 amino acids. Study outcomes and limitations: GvH clones surfaced in recipient marrow, some emerging earlier in ileum or blood.

About this clone itself: What it binds is unknown.

TCRdb's copy holds only in-frame clones and misses some; the assay was immunoSEQ multiplex PCR. The top ten hold over 6% of the sample, which has 35,000 to 45,000 clones, just under 90% seen once. Sequencing used PBMCs, obtained approximately 270 days after transplant. The TCR originated in a human patient who received an intestinal transplant, so some T cells may come from the graft donor. The chain is built from TRBV6-5 and TRBJ1-4, with D maybe TRBD1 (5 bases). CDR3 sequence reads: CASSSGTENEKLFF. As DNA, the CDR3 is TGTGCCAGCAGTTCCGGGACTGAGAATGAAAAACTGTTTTTT.